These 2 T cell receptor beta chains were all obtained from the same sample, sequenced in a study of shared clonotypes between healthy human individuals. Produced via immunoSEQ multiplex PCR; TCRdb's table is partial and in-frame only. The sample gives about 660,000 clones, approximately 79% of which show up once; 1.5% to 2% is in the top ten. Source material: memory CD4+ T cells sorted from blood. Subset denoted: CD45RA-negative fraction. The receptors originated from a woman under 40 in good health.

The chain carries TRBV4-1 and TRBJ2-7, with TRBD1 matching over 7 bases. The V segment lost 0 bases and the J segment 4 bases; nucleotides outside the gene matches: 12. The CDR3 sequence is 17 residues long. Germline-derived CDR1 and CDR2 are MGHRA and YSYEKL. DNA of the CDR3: TGCGCCAGCAGCCAAGACGTAATCCAGGACAGGTTTTACGAGCAGTACTTC. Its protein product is CASSQDVIQDRFYEQYF.

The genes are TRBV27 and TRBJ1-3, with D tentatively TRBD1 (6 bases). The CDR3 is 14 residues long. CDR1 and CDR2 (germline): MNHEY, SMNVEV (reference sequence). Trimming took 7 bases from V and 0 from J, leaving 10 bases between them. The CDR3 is CASKGGLSGNTIYF. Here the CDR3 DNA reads TGTGCCAGCAAGGGGGGGCTCTCTGGAAACACCATATATTTT.